The clone carrying this TCR beta chain was found a few times. The record originates from a study of blood T cell repertoires in COVID-19. At the level of the study: Sample material is recorded as cDNA or gDNA derived from T cells, B-cell-depleted T cells, or PBMCs.

This CDR3 region has 15 residues. V gave up 3 bases and J gave up 5 bases, with 16 bases separating them. The germline CDR1 and CDR2 sequences are WNHNN and SYGVQD (reference sequence). The table came from immunoSEQ multiplex PCR; TCRdb's copy has only in-frame clones and leaves some out. The repertoire holds hundreds of thousands of clones, around 85% seen once, with roughly 0.69% in the top ten. This TCR was recovered from a man aged 40-55 years with acute or convalescent COVID-19. Sequenced input: peripheral blood. The chain combines TRBV10-1 with TRBJ1-1, with D possibly matching TRBD1 (6 bases). The CDR3 coding sequence is TGCGCCAGCAGTGACCCGGGGGGCGCACGGACTGAAGCTTTCTTT. It codes for CASSDPGGARTEAFF.